The TCR beta chain under discussion was sequenced for a study of blood T cell repertoires in COVID-19. Only in-frame clones appear in the TCRdb table, and some are missing; sequencing was by immunoSEQ multiplex PCR. The data contain roughly 120,000 clones, 87% of them singletons. This clone came up a few times. This CDR3 is 14 amino acids long. V lost 5 bases to trimming and J lost 6 bases; unmatched junction nucleotides: 3. Per the germline V gene, CDR1 is SEHNR and CDR2 is FQNEAQ (reference sequence). Source material: peripheral blood. The receptor comes from a human donor in a cohort sampled during active COVID-19. V is TRBV7-9 and J is TRBJ1-4, with 10 bases fitting TRBD1. The CDR3 region is CASSRTGGDEKLFF. The CDR3 DNA sequence: TGTGCCAGCAGCCGGACAGGGGGTGATGAAAAACTGTTTTTT.